Below are 19 T cell receptor beta chains sequenced from a single sample in a study of patients and donors after allogeneic stem cell transplantation. TCRdb analysed the RT-PCR reads with MiXCR anew, one entry per CDR3 protein. Among approximately 210,000 distinct CDR3 sequences, around 41% were seen once, and the ten largest hold 30% to 35%. Input material: blood, either unsorted or a sorted T cell fraction (not recorded which). These receptors were obtained from a human donor who was either an allogeneic HSCT recipient or a stem cell or donor lymphocyte infusion donor (not recorded which). It is not recorded whose cells these are; they may come from a transplant donor.

V and J are TRBV2 and TRBJ1-3, with TRBD1 as a possible D gene (5 bases). Trimming shortened V by 6 bases and J by 0 bases, and 9 bases separated the two germline ends. CDR3 length: 14 amino acids. CDR1 and CDR2 (germline): SNHLY, FYNNEI. DNA for the CDR3: TGTGCCAGCAGAGACGACAGCTCTGGAAACACCATATATTTT. Its protein product is CASRDDSSGNTIYF.

The table lists this clonotype with many counts. The CDR3 reads CASTQTQDSEAFF. The DNA for the CDR3 is TGTGCCAGCACCCAGACTCAAGACAGCGAAGCTTTCTTT. The V and J genes are TRBV12-3 or TRBV12-4 and TRBJ1-1; the D gene is possibly TRBD1 (5 bases). This CDR3 contains 13 residues. V dropped 7 bases and J dropped 8 bases, with 17 bases sitting between them.

The chain has TRBV11-2 and TRBJ1-4; D unclear. The CDR3 totals 12 residues. Germline V lookup: CDR1 SGHAT, CDR2 FQNNGV. Trimming took 1 base from V and 8 from J, leaving 5 bases between them. The CDR3, as DNA: TGTGCCAGCAGCTTAGTGGGGGAAAAACTGTTTTTT. This encodes CASSLVGEKLFF.

The gene calls are TRBV9 and TRBJ2-7, with TRBD1 matching over 8 bases. This CDR3 region has 15 residues. Trimming took 2 bases from V and 5 from J; bases not matched to a gene: 9. The germline V gene has CDR1 SGDLS and CDR2 YYNGEE. As DNA, the CDR3 is TGTGCCAGCAGCGTCCTCCCGGACAGGGACCACGAGCAGTACTTC. Its translation is CASSVLPDRDHEQYF. Full variable domain (missing parts from reference TRBV9 and TRBJ2-7): DSGVTQTPKHLITATGQRVTLRCSPRSGDLSVYWYQQSLDQGLQFLIQYYNGEERAKGNILERFSAQQFPDLHSELNLSSLELGDSALYFCASSVLPDRDHEQYFGPGTRLTVT.

This clonotype showed up just a few times. The chain couples TRBV30 to TRBJ1-1; no clear D. The V gene lost 0 bases and the J gene lost 6 bases, with 8 bases spanning the gap. The length of the CDR3 is 12 residues. Germline CDR1 and CDR2: GTSNPN and SVGIG (reference sequence). The CDR3 sequence is CAWSVVGSEAFF. The CDR3 bases are TGTGCCTGGAGTGTAGTTGGATCTGAAGCTTTCTTT. Full variable domain (outside the CDR3, taken from reference TRBV30 and TRBJ1-1): SQTIHQWPATLVQPVGSPLSLECTVEGTSNPNLYWYRQAAGRGLQLLFYSVGIGQISSEVPQNLSASRPQDRQFILSSKKLLLSDSGFYLCAWSVVGSEAFFGQGTRLTVV.

Many counts were recorded for this clonotype. The chain carries TRBV7-2 and TRBJ2-1; D is uncertain. Trimming shortened V by 5 bases and J by 4 bases, and 3 bases separated the two germline ends. Germline V CDR1 and CDR2: SGHTA, FQGNSA. The CDR3 consists of 11 residues. CDR3 protein: CASSPYNEQFF. CDR3 nucleotides: TGTGCCAGCAGCCCGTACAATGAGCAGTTCTTC.

This clonotype was seen more than once but under ten times. The J gene is TRBJ2-1, the V gene TRBV5-1; tentative D call: TRBD2 (5 bases). Germline CDR1 reads SGHRS; CDR2 reads YFSETQ. Trimming pared 1 base from V and 2 bases from J, leaving 13 bases between. This CDR3 has 16 amino acids. In DNA, the CDR3 is TGCGCCAGCAGCTTGTCTAGCCTCCTCACCTACAATGAGCAGTTCTTC. Residues: CASSLSSLLTYNEQFF.

A few counts support this clonotype. The chain joins TRBV6-5 to TRBJ2-6; no clear D. CDR3 length: 14 residues. V lost 4 bases and J 1 base, leaving 5 bases between the germline ends. In germline, CDR1 is MNHEY, CDR2 SVGAGI. The DNA for the CDR3 is TGTGCCAGCAGTTCCACTTCTGGGGCCAACGTCCTGACTTTC. This sequence encodes CASSSTSGANVLTF.

This clonotype was seen a handful of times. The rearrangement uses TRBV10-3 and TRBJ1-5, with a tentative D call TRBD1 (5 bases). The CDR3 has 16 amino acids. In germline, CDR1 is ENHRY, CDR2 SYGVKD. Trimming left V 0 bases short and J 1 base short, with 10 bases between. CDR3 sequence (DNA): TGTGCCATCAGTGAGTCGTGGGGGTACAGCAATCAGCCCCAGCATTTT. Its protein is CAISESWGYSNQPQHF.

This clonotype came up a few times. V is TRBV19 and J is TRBJ1-1; D call uncertain. The germline V gene encodes CDR1 LNHDA and CDR2 SQIVND (reference sequence). The CDR3 is 13 residues long. The V and J ends lost 5 bases and 4 bases respectively, with 11 bases between them. CDR3 nucleotides: TGTGCCAGTAGTCTAACTCGGGGCACTGAAGCTTTCTTT. This codes for CASSLTRGTEAFF.

This clonotype showed up just a few times. The chain is built from TRBV5-1 and TRBJ1-2, with D hard to call. The CDR3 sequence is 15 residues long. Per germline, CDR1 SGHRS and CDR2 YFSETQ. The V end lost 0 bases, the J end lost 4 bases, and 13 bases lay between the germline ends. CDR3 in DNA: TGCGCCAGCAGCTTGGCCGGGGAGGGCCTCTATGGCTACACCTTC. This codes for CASSLAGEGLYGYTF.

The V gene is TRBV12-3 or TRBV12-4, the J gene TRBJ1-5, with no clear D. The V end was cut by 3 bases, the J end by 5 bases, with 5 bases between. CDR3 length: 12 amino acids. The CDR3 reads CASSFFYQPQHF. In DNA, the CDR3 is TGTGCCAGCAGTTTTTTCTATCAGCCCCAGCATTTT.

The rearrangement joins TRBV19 to TRBJ1-2; D gene unclear. Germline values: CDR1 LNHDA, CDR2 SQIVND (reference sequence). CDR3 length: 16 residues. Trimming removed 4 bases at V and 4 bases at J, with 19 bases between. CDR3 region: CASSSEQRITLYGYTF. DNA for the CDR3: TGTGCCAGTAGTAGTGAGCAGCGGATAACACTCTATGGCTACACCTTC.

This clonotype was seen a handful of times. CDR3 bases: TGTGCCAGCACCGAGGGGAATCAGCCCCAGCATTTT. This translates into CASTEGNQPQHF. The chain carries TRBV2 and TRBJ1-5, with D maybe TRBD1 (5 bases). This CDR3 spans 12 amino acids. Per the germline V gene, CDR1 is SNHLY and CDR2 is FYNNEI. The V and J ends lost 7 bases and 4 bases respectively, with 8 bases between them.

This clonotype was seen only a few times. The gene calls are TRBV6-6 and TRBJ1-3; D perhaps matches TRBD1 (6 bases). The CDR3 has 16 residues. V was trimmed by 2 bases and J by 1 base, leaving 12 bases between them. The V gene's germline CDR1 is MNHNY and CDR2 SVGAGI (reference sequence). For the CDR3, the DNA is TGTGCCAGCAGTTACCGACAGGCTTTGTCTGGAAACACCATATATTTT. It is translated as CASSYRQALSGNTIYF.

This clonotype has a count of ten or more. The V gene is TRBV7-2, the J gene TRBJ1-2; 9 bases align to TRBD1. Germline CDR1 and CDR2: SGHTA and FQGNSA. The CDR3 is 15 residues long. The V gene end was trimmed by 2 bases and the J gene end by 0 bases; junction bases not matched to a gene: 1. The CDR3 DNA sequence: TGTGCCAGCAGCTTAAGGGACAGGGCTAACTATGGCTACACCTTC. It specifies CASSLRDRANYGYTF. Full variable domain (rest looked up from reference TRBV7-2 and TRBJ1-2): GAGVSQSPSNKVTEKGKDVELRCDPISGHTALYWYRQSLGQGLEFLIYFQGNSAPDKSGLPSDRFSAERTGGSVSTLTIQRTQQEDSAVYLCASSLRDRANYGYTFGSGTRLTVV.

This clonotype was detected only a few times. This chain joins TRBV7-2 and TRBJ2-1; 7 bases match TRBD2. Germline CDR1 SGHTA, CDR2 FQGNSA. The length of the CDR3 is 15 residues. J gave up 4 bases and V 5 bases, and 8 bases lay outside the gene matches. The DNA of the CDR3 is TGTGCCAGCAGCCTAAGAGTAGCGGGTTACAATGAGCAGTTCTTC. Its translation: CASSLRVAGYNEQFF.

The V call is TRBV4-2, the J call TRBJ1-6; D gene ambiguous. V gave up 0 bases and J gave up 6 bases, with 0 bases separating them. Germline-derived CDR1 and CDR2 are LGHNA and YNFKEQ. The CDR3 contains 12 residues. The CDR3 is CASSQDNSPLHF. For the CDR3, the DNA is TGTGCCAGCAGCCAAGATAATTCACCCCTCCACTTT.

This chain uses TRBV7-2 with TRBJ1-1, with D possibly matching TRBD1 (6 bases). The CDR3 extends over 15 amino acids. CDR1 SGHTA and CDR2 FQGNSA come from the germline V gene. Trimming shortened V by 5 bases and J by 1 base, and 14 bases separated the two germline ends. The CDR3 here is CASSGPGTRNTEAFF. The CDR3 DNA reads TGTGCCAGCAGCGGTCCCGGGACAAGGAACACTGAAGCTTTCTTT. Drawing the rest from reference TRBV7-2 and TRBJ1-1, the complete variable domain is GAGVSQSPSNKVTEKGKDVELRCDPISGHTALYWYRQSLGQGLEFLIYFQGNSAPDKSGLPSDRFSAERTGGSVSTLTIQRTQQEDSAVYLCASSGPGTRNTEAFFGQGTRLTVV.